The 10 T cell receptor beta chains given below trace back to one sample, sequenced in a study of blood T cell repertoires in COVID-19. The data were produced by immunoSEQ multiplex PCR, yet TCRdb's version contains in-frame clones alone and is incomplete. The sample shows roughly 260,000 clones, approximately 77% of them seen only once. Sequenced material: peripheral blood. All receptors come from a woman younger than 35 with acute or convalescent COVID-19.

The V call is TRBV9, the J call TRBJ2-2, with D maybe TRBD1 (5 bases). Germline V gene lookup returns CDR1 SGDLS and CDR2 YYNGEE. The CDR3 has 15 amino acids. Trimming took off 0 bases at V and 3 bases at J, with 9 bases between the two ends. The CDR3: CASSVADTYTGELFF. The CDR3 DNA follows: TGTGCCAGCAGCGTAGCGGACACCTACACCGGGGAGCTGTTTTTT.

This chain links TRBV29-1 with TRBJ2-7; 9 bases match TRBD1. Germline V gene sequence: CDR1 SQVTM, CDR2 ANQGSEA. J gave up 2 bases and V 6 bases, and 8 bases lay outside the gene matches. There are 14 residues in the CDR3. The CDR3 region has the DNA TGCAGCGTACGGACAGGGGTGATCGCCTACGAGCAGTACTTC. This sequence encodes CSVRTGVIAYEQYF.

The CDR3 DNA is TGTGCCAGCAGTTATTTAAACACCGGGGAGCTGTTTTTT. Amino acids: CASSYLNTGELFF. The genes are TRBV28 and TRBJ2-2; D unclear. Germline CDR1 and CDR2: MDHEN and SYDVKM. The CDR3 totals 13 residues. Trimming removed 4 bases at V and 2 bases at J, with 5 bases between. The full variable domain, rest sourced from reference TRBV28 and TRBJ2-2, is DVKVTQSSRYLVKRTGEKVFLECVQDMDHENMFWYRQDPGLGLRLIYFSYDVKMKEKGDIPEGYSVSREKKERFSLILESASTNQTSMYLCASSYLNTGELFFGEGSRLTVL.

The chain employs TRBV24-1 and TRBJ2-7; TRBD2 aligns across 7 bases. CDR1 is KGHDR and CDR2 is SFDVKD in the germline V gene. The CDR3 totals 15 residues. The ends lost 4 bases at V and 4 bases at J; junction bases unmatched: 9. In nucleotides, the CDR3 is TGTGCCACCAGTGACAACCGGGGGGACCCGTACGAGCAGTACTTC. Amino acid sequence: CATSDNRGDPYEQYF.

The V gene is TRBV7-2, the J gene TRBJ2-1; TRBD1 agrees at 7 bases. Trimming cost V 1 base and J 6 bases; bases outside gene matches: 6. Germline V gives CDR1 SGHTA, CDR2 FQGNSA. There are 15 residues in the CDR3. CDR3 residues: CASSLVGPGGNEQFF. The DNA for the CDR3 is TGTGCCAGCAGCTTAGTGGGCCCAGGGGGCAATGAGCAGTTCTTC.

The gene calls are TRBV6-5 and TRBJ2-7; D is possibly TRBD2 (6 bases). This CDR3 has 12 residues. The V gene lost 6 bases and the J gene lost 4 bases, with 10 bases spanning the gap. Looked up from germline, CDR1 is MNHEY and CDR2 is SVGAGI. The CDR3 DNA reads as TGTGCCAGCAGATCTAGCGAGTACGAGCAGTACTTC. Its translation: CASRSSEYEQYF.

The CDR3: CASRREGLVFRGADNEQFF. In nucleotides, the CDR3 is TGTGCCAGCAGGAGGGAGGGACTAGTTTTTCGGGGGGCCGACAATGAGCAGTTCTTC. This rearrangement joins TRBV28 to TRBJ2-1; 8 bases are a match to TRBD2. The junction had 21 bases not matched to a gene; V was cut back by 6 bases and J by 5 bases. This CDR3 comprises 19 residues. The V gene's germline CDR1 is MDHEN and CDR2 SYDVKM. The entire variable domain, with the rest obtained from reference TRBV28 and TRBJ2-1, is as follows: DVKVTQSSRYLVKRTGEKVFLECVQDMDHENMFWYRQDPGLGLRLIYFSYDVKMKEKGDIPEGYSVSREKKERFSLILESASTNQTSMYLCASRREGLVFRGADNEQFFGPGTRLTVL.

The rearrangement joins TRBV5-1 to TRBJ2-3; TRBD2 agrees at 11 bases. V gave up 3 bases and J gave up 1 base; unmatched junction bases: 10. Germline values: CDR1 SGHRS, CDR2 YFSETQ. The CDR3 loop spans 18 amino acids. CDR3 residues: CASSSGTSGTPGTDTQYF. The CDR3 bases are TGCGCCAGCAGCTCCGGGACTAGCGGCACTCCCGGCACAGATACGCAGTATTTT.

V and J are TRBV20-1 and TRBJ1-2, with D perhaps TRBD1 (5 bases). The CDR3 is 11 amino acids. Germline-derived CDR1 and CDR2 are DFQATT and SNEGSKA (reference sequence). Trimming stripped 6 bases from V and 8 bases from J, with 13 bases between. In DNA form, the CDR3 reads TGCAGTGCGTTAGGGGATCGCGGCTACACCTTC. As protein: CSALGDRGYTF.

This clone was seen a handful of times. In the same sample, other DNA sequences code for this CDR3. The chain joins TRBV4-2 to TRBJ2-3; maybe TRBD2 (5 bases). Germline V CDR1 and CDR2: LGHNA, YNFKEQ. This CDR3 has 14 amino acids. The germline V and J ends were trimmed by 1 base and 0 bases, with 5 bases remaining between them. The CDR3 spells CASSQGTSTDTQYF. CDR3 DNA sequence: TGTGCCAGCAGCCAAGGGACTAGCACAGATACGCAGTATTTT.